This TCR beta chain was captured in a study of T cell changes during pregnancy in multiple sclerosis. Per germline, CDR1 MNHEY and CDR2 SMNVEV (reference sequence). This CDR3 region has 14 residues. The V end was cut by 4 bases, the J end by 4 bases, with 10 bases between. Method: immunoSEQ multiplex PCR; TCRdb's copy keeps in-frame clones and lacks some. There are tens of thousands of clones in the sample; around 90% occur only once, and around 0.5% lies in the top ten. The V and J genes are TRBV27 and TRBJ2-2; D is perhaps TRBD2 (5 bases). Specimen: CD4+ T cells from peripheral blood mononuclear cells, collected in the third trimester of pregnancy. This TCR came from a female donor with multiple sclerosis, enrolled in a pregnancy study. This CDR3 reads CASSYSGFTGELFF. CDR3 nucleotides: TGTGCCAGCAGTTACTCGGGATTCACCGGGGAGCTGTTTTTT.